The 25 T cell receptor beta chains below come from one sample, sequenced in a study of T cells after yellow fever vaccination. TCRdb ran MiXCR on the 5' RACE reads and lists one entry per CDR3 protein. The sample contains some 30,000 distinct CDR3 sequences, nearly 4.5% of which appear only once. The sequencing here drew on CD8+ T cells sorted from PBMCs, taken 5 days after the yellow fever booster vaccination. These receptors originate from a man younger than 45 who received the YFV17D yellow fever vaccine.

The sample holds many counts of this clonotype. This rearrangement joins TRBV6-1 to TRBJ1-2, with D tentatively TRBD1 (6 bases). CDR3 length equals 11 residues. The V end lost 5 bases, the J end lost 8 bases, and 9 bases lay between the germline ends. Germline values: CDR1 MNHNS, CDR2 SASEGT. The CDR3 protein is CASSPGTGYTF. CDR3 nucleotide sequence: TGTGCCAGCAGTCCCGGGACAGGCTACACCTTC.

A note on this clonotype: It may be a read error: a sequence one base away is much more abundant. In nucleotides, the CDR3 is TGTGCCAGCAAGTCCCTTAGCGGGAGGGAGACCCAGTACTTC. Translation: CASKSLSGRETQYF. V gene TRBV6-1 combines with J gene TRBJ2-5; 10 bases are a match to TRBD2. This CDR3 has 14 residues. V gave up 7 bases and J gave up 5 bases; unmatched junction bases: 7. Germline CDR1 MNHNS, CDR2 SASEGT.

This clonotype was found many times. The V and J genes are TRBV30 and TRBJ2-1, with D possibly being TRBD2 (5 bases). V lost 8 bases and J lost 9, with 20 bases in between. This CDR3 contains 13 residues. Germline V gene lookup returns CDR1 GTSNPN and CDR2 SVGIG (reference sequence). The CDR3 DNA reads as TGTGCCCTCCTCGGTGATAGCGCAGGTGAGCAGTTCTTC. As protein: CALLGDSAGEQFF.

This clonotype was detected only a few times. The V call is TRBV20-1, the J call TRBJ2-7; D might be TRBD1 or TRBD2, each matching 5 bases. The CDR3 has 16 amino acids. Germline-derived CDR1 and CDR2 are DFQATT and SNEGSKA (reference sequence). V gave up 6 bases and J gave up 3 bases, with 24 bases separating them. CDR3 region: CSARKFPGSGGYEQYF. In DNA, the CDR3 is TGCAGTGCGAGGAAGTTCCCCGGAAGTGGGGGCTACGAGCAGTACTTC.

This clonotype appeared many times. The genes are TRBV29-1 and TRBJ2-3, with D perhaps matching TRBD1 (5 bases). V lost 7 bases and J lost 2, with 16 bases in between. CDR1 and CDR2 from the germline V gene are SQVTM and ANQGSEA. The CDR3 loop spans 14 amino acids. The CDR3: CSAEGDMFTDTQYF. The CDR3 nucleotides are TGCAGCGCCGAAGGGGATATGTTCACAGATACGCAGTATTTT.

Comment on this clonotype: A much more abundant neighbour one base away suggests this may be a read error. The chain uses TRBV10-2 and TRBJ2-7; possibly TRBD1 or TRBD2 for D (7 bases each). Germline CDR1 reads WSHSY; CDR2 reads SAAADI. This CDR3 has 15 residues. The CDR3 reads CGSSGGGGGAYEQYF. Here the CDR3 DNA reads TGCGGCAGCAGTGGTGGGGGAGGGGGCGCGTACGAGCAGTACTTC.

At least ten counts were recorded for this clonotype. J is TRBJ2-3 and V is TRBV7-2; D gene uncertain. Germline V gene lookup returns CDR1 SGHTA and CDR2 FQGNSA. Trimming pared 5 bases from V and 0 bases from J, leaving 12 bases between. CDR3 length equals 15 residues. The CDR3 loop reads CASSEWWGSTDTQYF. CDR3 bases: TGTGCCAGCAGCGAATGGTGGGGAAGCACAGATACGCAGTATTTT.

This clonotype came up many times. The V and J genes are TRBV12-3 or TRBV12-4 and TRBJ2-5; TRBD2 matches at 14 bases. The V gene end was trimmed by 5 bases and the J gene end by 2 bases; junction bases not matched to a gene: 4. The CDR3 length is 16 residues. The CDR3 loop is CASSPGLAGDQETQYF. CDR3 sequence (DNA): TGTGCCAGCAGTCCGGGACTAGCGGGAGATCAAGAGACCCAGTACTTC.

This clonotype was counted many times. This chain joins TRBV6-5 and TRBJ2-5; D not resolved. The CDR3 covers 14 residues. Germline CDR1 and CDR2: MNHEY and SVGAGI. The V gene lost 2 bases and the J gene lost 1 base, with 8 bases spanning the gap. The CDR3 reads CASSYKDGQETQYF. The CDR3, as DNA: TGTGCCAGCAGTTACAAGGACGGCCAAGAGACCCAGTACTTC.

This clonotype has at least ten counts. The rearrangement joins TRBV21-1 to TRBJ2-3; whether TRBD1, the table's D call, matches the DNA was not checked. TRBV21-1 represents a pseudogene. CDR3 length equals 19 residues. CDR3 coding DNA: TGTGCCAGCACCCGGGGGGACCAGACACCCCTAGAGGGCACAGATACGCAGTATTTT. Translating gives CASTRGDQTPLEGTDTQYF.

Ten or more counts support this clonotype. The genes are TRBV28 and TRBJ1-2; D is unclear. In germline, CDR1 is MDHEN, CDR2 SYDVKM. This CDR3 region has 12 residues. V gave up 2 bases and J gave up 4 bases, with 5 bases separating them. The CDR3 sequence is CASSLPFYGYTF. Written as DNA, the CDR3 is TGTGCCAGCAGTTTACCTTTCTATGGCTACACCTTC.

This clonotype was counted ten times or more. CDR3 residues: CASSPSVGEGTEAFF. Written as DNA, the CDR3 is TGTGCCAGCTCACCCTCGGTAGGGGAAGGCACTGAAGCTTTCTTT. V is TRBV18 and J is TRBJ1-1; possibly TRBD1 for D (5 bases). The germline V and J ends were trimmed by 3 bases and 4 bases, with 15 bases remaining between them. The CDR3 length is 15 residues. CDR1 is KGHSH and CDR2 is LQKENI in the germline V gene.

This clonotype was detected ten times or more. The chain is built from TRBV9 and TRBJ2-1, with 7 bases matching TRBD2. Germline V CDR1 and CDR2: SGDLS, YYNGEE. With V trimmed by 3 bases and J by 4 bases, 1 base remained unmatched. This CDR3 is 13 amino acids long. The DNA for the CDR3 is TGTGCCAGCAGCGCTAGCGGTTACAATGAGCAGTTCTTC. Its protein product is CASSASGYNEQFF. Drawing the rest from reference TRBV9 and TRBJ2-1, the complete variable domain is DSGVTQTPKHLITATGQRVTLRCSPRSGDLSVYWYQQSLDQGLQFLIQYYNGEERAKGNILERFSAQQFPDLHSELNLSSLELGDSALYFCASSASGYNEQFFGPGTRLTVL.

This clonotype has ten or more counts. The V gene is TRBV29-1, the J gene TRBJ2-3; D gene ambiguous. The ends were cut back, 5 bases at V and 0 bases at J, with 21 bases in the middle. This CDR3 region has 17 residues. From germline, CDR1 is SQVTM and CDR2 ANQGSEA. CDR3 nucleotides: TGCAGCGTTCCTAGAACCCCTGCTACTCTAAGCACAGATACGCAGTATTTT. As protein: CSVPRTPATLSTDTQYF.

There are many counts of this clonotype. CDR3 loop: CASSTGIPYEQYF. In DNA, the CDR3 is TGTGCCAGTAGTACAGGAATACCCTACGAGCAGTACTTC. The chain has TRBV19 and TRBJ2-7; D call uncertain. CDR3 size: 13 residues. V gave up 4 bases and J gave up 2 bases, with 9 bases separating them. Germline-derived CDR1 and CDR2 are LNHDA and SQIVND (reference sequence).

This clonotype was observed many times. The CDR3 bases are TGTGCCAGCAGTGCCTCCGGGACGCCGGGCTTGATTACCCTCCACTTT. It is translated as CASSASGTPGLITLHF. The chain has TRBV12-3 or TRBV12-4 and TRBJ1-6; D is perhaps TRBD1 (5 bases). The CDR3 is 16 amino acids. Trimming took off 5 bases at V and 14 bases at J, with 25 bases between the two ends.

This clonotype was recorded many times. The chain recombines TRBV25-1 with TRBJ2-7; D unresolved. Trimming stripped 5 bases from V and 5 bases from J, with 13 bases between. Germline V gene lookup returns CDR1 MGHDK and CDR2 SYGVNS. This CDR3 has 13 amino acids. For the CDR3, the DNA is TGTGCCAGCAGTCCCCTCTGGCCTAACGAGCAGTACTTC. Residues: CASSPLWPNEQYF.

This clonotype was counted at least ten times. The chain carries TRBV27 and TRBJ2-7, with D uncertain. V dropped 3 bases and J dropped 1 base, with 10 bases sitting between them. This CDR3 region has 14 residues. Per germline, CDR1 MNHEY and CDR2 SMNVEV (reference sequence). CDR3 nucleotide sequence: TGTGCCAGCAGTTTCCAAGGTGAATCCTACGAGCAGTACTTC. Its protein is CASSFQGESYEQYF.

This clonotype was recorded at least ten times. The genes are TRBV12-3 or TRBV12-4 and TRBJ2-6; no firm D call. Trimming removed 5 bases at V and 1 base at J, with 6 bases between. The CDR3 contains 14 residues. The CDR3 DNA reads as TGTGCCAGCAGTCCCCGGTCTGGGGCCAACGTCCTGACTTTC. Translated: CASSPRSGANVLTF.

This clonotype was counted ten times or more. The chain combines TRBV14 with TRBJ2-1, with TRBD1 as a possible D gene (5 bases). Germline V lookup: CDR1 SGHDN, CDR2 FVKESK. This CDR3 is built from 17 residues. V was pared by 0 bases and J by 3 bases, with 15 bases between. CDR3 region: CASSQDVDTLYYNEQFF. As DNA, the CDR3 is TGTGCCAGCAGCCAAGATGTGGACACCCTATACTACAATGAGCAGTTCTTC.

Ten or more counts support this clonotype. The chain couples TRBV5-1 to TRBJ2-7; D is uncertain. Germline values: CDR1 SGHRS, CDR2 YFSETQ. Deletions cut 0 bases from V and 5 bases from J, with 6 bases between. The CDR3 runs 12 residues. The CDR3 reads CASSLGPNEQYF. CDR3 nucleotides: TGCGCCAGCAGCTTGGGTCCCAACGAGCAGTACTTC.

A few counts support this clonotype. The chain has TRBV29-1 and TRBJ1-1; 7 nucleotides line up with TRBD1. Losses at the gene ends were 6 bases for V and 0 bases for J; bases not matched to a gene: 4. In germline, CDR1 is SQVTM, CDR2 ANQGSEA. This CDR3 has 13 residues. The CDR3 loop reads CSVTTGLNTEAFF. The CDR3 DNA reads TGCAGCGTGACGACAGGGTTGAACACTGAAGCTTTCTTT.

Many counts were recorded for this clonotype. The CDR3 DNA sequence: TGTGCCAGCAGCGATGCGGTATCACTAGCGGAGTCCTACAATGAGCAGTTCTTC. As protein: CASSDAVSLAESYNEQFF. The rearrangement joins TRBV2 to TRBJ2-1; 8 bases agree with TRBD2. Looked up from germline, CDR1 is SNHLY and CDR2 is FYNNEI. J gave up 1 base and V 6 bases, and 14 bases lay outside the gene matches. This CDR3 spans 18 amino acids.

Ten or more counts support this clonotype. The chain's CDR3 is CASSFPRAGDTDTQYF. The DNA of the CDR3 is TGTGCCAGCAGTTTCCCCAGAGCGGGGGACACAGATACGCAGTATTTT. This chain connects TRBV12-3 or TRBV12-4 to TRBJ2-3; 8 bases agree with TRBD2. The CDR3 contains 16 residues. The ends lost 3 bases at V and 2 bases at J; junction bases unmatched: 7.

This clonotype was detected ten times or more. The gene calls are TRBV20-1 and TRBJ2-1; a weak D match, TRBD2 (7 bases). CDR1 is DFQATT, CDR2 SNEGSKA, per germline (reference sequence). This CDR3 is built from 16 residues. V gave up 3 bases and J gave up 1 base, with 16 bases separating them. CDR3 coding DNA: TGCAGTGCTAGTAGGGGGGGACCCCCTTCCTACAATGAGCAGTTCTTC. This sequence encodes CSASRGGPPSYNEQFF.